The clone carrying this T cell receptor beta chain was recorded only once. Its antigen remains unknown. In the same sample, other DNA sequences code for this CDR3. Unmatched junction bases numbered 7, after V lost 1 base and J lost 10 bases. The CDR3 is made up of 14 amino acids. The germline gives CDR1 LNHDA, CDR2 SQIVND (reference sequence). TCRdb's table, derived via immunoSEQ multiplex PCR, lists solely in-frame clones and lacks some. The repertoire includes approximately 90,000 clones, about nine tenths of them detected once, and 3.5% to 4.5% sits in the top ten. This specimen comes from a study of identifying expanded T cells in peripheral blood. Whole-study findings and limits: Technical replicates showed around 1.2 changed clones; two weeks roughly 15; four weeks 19.

Collection occurred without any documented infections or immune events in donors. The rearrangement joins TRBV19 to TRBJ2-1; 7 bases align to TRBD2. The clonotype was recovered from a person aged 18 to 75 in good health. Sequenced material: blood. CDR3 bases: TGTGCCAGTAGTATAGGATTGGCGGGGGACGAGCAGTTCTTC. This sequence encodes CASSIGLAGDEQFF.